The entry below gives a single TCR beta chain sequence along with its context. Sequencing ends 3 residues short of the CDR3 end; the germline J gene provides the rest. In germline, CDR1 is DFQATT, CDR2 SNEGSKA (reference sequence). The V end lost 2 bases, the J end lost 5 bases, and 12 bases lay between the germline ends. The CDR3 covers 13 residues. These data are taken from a study of T cells in women clearing cervical HPV infection. Study as a whole: Control women cleared a single incident HPV16 infection within 12 months.

TCR beta CDR3 amplified by multiplex PCR from 950 to 1,500 ng genomic DNA. Assay: immunoSEQ multiplex PCR; the TCRdb copy retains only in-frame clones and omits some. The sample has about 20,000 clones; the top ten hold roughly 4.6%. The gene calls are TRBV20-1 and TRBJ2-5; D ambiguous. This TCR came from a woman aged 18 to 75 with a cervical HPV16 infection that either progressed to CIN3+ or cleared (not recorded which). Sequencing was done on a sample of blood buffy coat. The part of the CDR3 DNA that was read is TGCAGTGCTAGACCCTCCCTACGGGAGACC. It encodes CSARPSLRET. The whole CDR3 is CSARPSLRETQYF.